The 7 T cell receptor beta chains in this list originate from one sample, sequenced in a study of blood T cells in healthy people across ages. Through a sample-barcoded 5' primer and a J-beta primer mix, a second PCR was run for about 7 to 12 cycles. TCRdb re-called the 5' RACE reads through MiXCR, storing one row per CDR3 protein. Here the sample spans about 640,000 distinct CDR3 sequences, roughly 50% being singletons. Sample: blood. The receptors stem from a man between 60 and 75 years old in good health.

Notes on this clonotype: Because the CDR3's place on the DNA is in doubt, the DNA is left out and the CDR3 is given as listed by TCRdb. The chain is built from TRBV11-2 and TRBJ2-1; the table assigns TRBD1, which was not confirmed against the DNA. The CDR3 adds up to 24 amino acids, both ends counted. The V gene's germline CDR1 is SGHAT and CDR2 FQNNGV. This CDR3 reads CASSSTGGYGYTFGSGTRGYEQFF.

This clonotype was detected only a few times. The chain couples TRBV7-2 to TRBJ2-1; maybe TRBD1 (5 bases). CDR1 is SGHTA, CDR2 FQGNSA, per germline. Trimming removed 5 bases from V and 4 bases from J, with 12 bases in between. The CDR3 is made up of 14 amino acids. The chain's CDR3 is CASSPETVYNEQFF. For the CDR3, the DNA is TGTGCCAGCAGCCCCGAGACAGTTTACAATGAGCAGTTCTTC.

This sequence joins TRBV5-1 and TRBJ2-1; no firm D call. The CDR3 is 14 residues long. V lost 0 bases and J 7 bases, leaving 11 bases between the germline ends. Germline assignment: CDR1 SGHRS and CDR2 YFSETQ. The CDR3 nucleotides are TGCGCCAGCAGCTTGGCGGCCCTGGGGAATGAGCAGTTCTTC. It is translated as CASSLAALGNEQFF. Full variable domain (outside the CDR3, taken from reference TRBV5-1 and TRBJ2-1): KAGVTQTPRYLIKTRGQQVTLSCSPISGHRSVSWYQQTPGQGLQFLFEYFSETQRNKGNFPGRFSGRQFSNSRSEMNVSTLELGDSALYLCASSLAALGNEQFFGPGTRLTVL.

A few counts support this clonotype. The chain recombines TRBV29-1 with TRBJ2-1, with D possibly being TRBD2 (6 bases). Germline V gene sequence: CDR1 SQVTM, CDR2 ANQGSEA. This CDR3 region has 12 residues. The germline V and J ends were trimmed by 1 base and 15 bases, with 16 bases remaining between them. CDR3 coding DNA: TGCAGCGTTGAAGCTCCCGGGACTCACCCGTTCTTC. It translates to CSVEAPGTHPFF.

The chain combines TRBV5-1 with TRBJ2-3, with D hard to call. Trimming shortened V by 7 bases and J by 2 bases, and 14 bases separated the two germline ends. Germline CDR1 SGHRS, CDR2 YFSETQ. This CDR3 is 14 amino acids long. Here the CDR3 DNA reads TGCGCCAGCTGCATCGGGCAACTCACAGATACGCAGTATTTT. This gives the protein CASCIGQLTDTQYF.

V gene TRBV29-1 combines with J gene TRBJ1-2, with D maybe TRBD1 (5 bases). Germline CDR1 and CDR2: SQVTM and ANQGSEA. This CDR3 spans 12 amino acids. Between the trimmed V and J ends, which lost 7 bases and 6 bases, there was a span of 15 bases. In nucleotides, the CDR3 is TGCAGCGCCGGCGGGGCAGAGGATGGCTACACCTTC. Amino acid sequence: CSAGGAEDGYTF.

The chain is built from TRBV4-1 and TRBJ2-1, with unresolved D. CDR1 is MGHRA, CDR2 YSYEKL, per germline. V was clipped by 2 bases and J by 7 bases, with 21 bases between them. The CDR3 has 17 residues. CDR3 residues: CASSQPTSGRTGNEQFF. The CDR3 DNA follows: TGCGCCAGCAGCCAACCAACCTCGGGCAGAACTGGTAATGAGCAGTTCTTC.